These T cell receptor beta chains were read from a single sample in a study of response to subunit inactivated influenza vaccine. TCRdb reanalysed the RT-PCR reads using MiXCR and keeps one entry per CDR3 protein. The sample has about 500,000 distinct CDR3 sequences; 10% to 15% are singletons. Material: PBMCs from blood, obtained 45 days after vaccination. These receptors were obtained from a middle-aged man who received an inactivated influenza vaccine. The CDR3 runs from the conserved cysteine through the conserved F or W. The D gene is left open where the match is weak. The size field is filled for only some rows; it gives once, few, many or a size class.

>TRBV5-6|NA|TRBD1|TRBJ1-6|15
TGTGCCAGCAGCGGGACAGGGTTCTATAATTCACCCCTCCACTTT
CASSGTGFYNSPLHF
>TRBV25-1|few|NA|TRBJ1-2|15
TGTGCCAGCAGCGCCAATCACAGGGCAGGCTATGGCTACACCTTC
CASSANHRAGYGYTF
>TRBV6-2/TRBV6-3|few|NA|TRBJ2-1|14
TGTGCCAGCAGTTACTCGAACAGCTACAATGAGCAGTTCTTC
CASSYSNSYNEQFF
>TRBV28|few|NA|TRBJ1-5|17
TGTGCCAGCACCCCCTTAATAGGCTTCGAAGTGAATCAGCCCCAGCATTTT
CASTPLIGFEVNQPQHF
>TRBV6-5|NA|NA|TRBJ2-7|18
TGTGCCAGCAGTTACTCTTACAGTTCCGCGGGACCCTCCTACGAGCAGTACTTC
CASSYSYSSAGPSYEQYF
>TRBV6-1|NA|NA|TRBJ1-2|15
TGTGCCAGCAGTCAAGAGGGACGGCGGAACTATGGCTACACCTTC
CASSQEGRRNYGYTF
>TRBV28|few|TRBD2|TRBJ2-5|15
TGTGCCAGCAGTCGGCCGGGACTAGCGGAAGAGACCCAGTACTTC
CASSRPGLAEETQYF
>TRBV3-1|NA|TRBD2|TRBJ2-3|19
TGTGCCAGCAGCCTGACTGGGAGGACTAGCGGGAGAACTTCAGATACGCAGTATTTT
CASSLTGRTSGRTSDTQYF
>TRBV7-2|many|TRBD1|TRBJ2-5|15
TGTGCCAGCAAAATGACAGGGGGCAGCGGTGCGACCCAGTACTTC
CASKMTGGSGATQYF
>TRBV7-6|many|TRBD2|TRBJ2-1|13
TGTGCCAGCAGCGTCCTAGCGGGAGTTGAGCAGTTCTTC
CASSVLAGVEQFF
>TRBV12-3/TRBV12-4|many|TRBD1|TRBJ2-1|15
TGTGCCAGCAGTTTAGACAGGGGGCTTAGGAATGAGCAGTTCTTC
CASSLDRGLRNEQFF
>TRBV18|NA|NA|TRBJ2-3|15
TGTGCCAGCTCACAGACCGGGACATCTTATGATACGCAGTATTTT
CASSQTGTSYDTQYF
>TRBV5-1|many|NA|TRBJ2-5|13
TGCGCCAGCAGCTCCCATGATGGAGGGACCCAGTACTTC
CASSSHDGGTQYF
>TRBV6-1|few|NA|TRBJ2-2|15
TGTGCCAGCAGTGAACAGGGTTCGAACACCGGGGAGCTGTTTTTT
CASSEQGSNTGELFF
>TRBV7-2|NA|TRBD1|TRBJ2-7|15
TGTGCCAGCAGCAAAGACAGGGCCAGCTCCTACGAGCAGTACTTC
CASSKDRASSYEQYF
>TRBV29-1|NA|TRBD1|TRBJ1-2|15
TGCAGCGTTGAAGATCGGGACAGACTTAACTATGGCTACACCTTC
CSVEDRDRLNYGYTF
>TRBV9|NA|TRBD2|TRBJ2-7|18
TGTGCCAGCAGCGTAGGCCCCGGTTCTAGCGGGCCCCCCGGGGAGCAGTACTTC
CASSVGPGSSGPPGEQYF
>TRBV6-2/TRBV6-3|NA|TRBD2|TRBJ2-3|16
TGTGCCAGCAGTTCAAGGACTAGCAGGGACGCAGATACGCAGTATTTT
CASSSRTSRDADTQYF
>TRBV20-1|NA|TRBD2|TRBJ2-5|14
TGCAGTGCTAGACGGGGGAGGGGTGAGGAGACCCAGTACTTC
CSARRGRGEETQYF
>TRBV28|NA|NA|TRBJ2-1|10
TGTGCCAGCAGTTCGGTTGAGCAGTTCTTC
CASSSVEQFF
>TRBV29-1|few|NA|TRBJ2-5|15
TGCAGCGTTGAAGAGGGTTCCCTGGTCCAAGAGACCCAGTACTTC
CSVEEGSLVQETQYF
>TRBV4-2|NA|NA|TRBJ2-1|16
TGTGCCAGCAGCCAAGAACAGGAGGCCTACTACAATGAGCAGTTCTTC
CASSQEQEAYYNEQFF
>TRBV7-3|many|TRBD1|TRBJ2-5|13
TGTGCCAGCAGCTCCGGACAGGGGGAGACCCAGTACTTC
CASSSGQGETQYF
>TRBV6-1|few|NA|TRBJ2-7|16
TGTGCCAGCAGTCCTCCGGCAACAGGGTACGTCGACGAGCAGTACTTC
CASSPPATGYVDEQYF
>TRBV28|many|TRBD1|TRBJ1-1|14
TGTGCCAGCAACCCAGGGGGGTTGAACACTGAAGCTTTCTTT
CASNPGGLNTEAFF
>TRBV20-1|few|NA|TRBJ1-2|14
TGCAGTGCTGGCGAGGGGAGCCTTAACTATGGCTACACCTTC
CSAGEGSLNYGYTF
>TRBV7-2|NA|TRBD2|TRBJ2-7|16
TGTGCCAGCAGCTTAAGGGCTAGCGGGGCTTCCTACGAGCAGTACTTC
CASSLRASGASYEQYF
>TRBV12-3/TRBV12-4|few|NA|TRBJ2-5|14
TGTGCCAGCACCCTTGCCGGGCCTAAAGAGACCCAGTACTTC
CASTLAGPKETQYF
>TRBV7-3|few|TRBD2|TRBJ2-3|15
TGTGCCAGCAGCCCGGGGGGGGCGATCACAGATACGCAGTATTTT
CASSPGGAITDTQYF
>TRBV10-3|few|TRBD1|TRBJ1-2|13
TGTGCCATCAGCGGACAGGGGGCGGATGGCTACACCTTC
CAISGQGADGYTF
>TRBV2|NA|TRBD1|TRBJ2-1|13
TGTGCCAGCAGTGTACAGGGGGGCCATGAGCAGTTCTTC
CASSVQGGHEQFF
>TRBV6-1|NA|TRBD2|TRBJ2-7|14
TGTGCCAGCAGGCGACTAGCGGGAGCCCACGAGCAGTACTTC
CASRRLAGAHEQYF
>TRBV10-3|few|NA|TRBJ2-2|16
TGTGCCATCAGTGAGTCAAAGGGATCGAACACCGGGGAGCTGTTTTTT
CAISESKGSNTGELFF